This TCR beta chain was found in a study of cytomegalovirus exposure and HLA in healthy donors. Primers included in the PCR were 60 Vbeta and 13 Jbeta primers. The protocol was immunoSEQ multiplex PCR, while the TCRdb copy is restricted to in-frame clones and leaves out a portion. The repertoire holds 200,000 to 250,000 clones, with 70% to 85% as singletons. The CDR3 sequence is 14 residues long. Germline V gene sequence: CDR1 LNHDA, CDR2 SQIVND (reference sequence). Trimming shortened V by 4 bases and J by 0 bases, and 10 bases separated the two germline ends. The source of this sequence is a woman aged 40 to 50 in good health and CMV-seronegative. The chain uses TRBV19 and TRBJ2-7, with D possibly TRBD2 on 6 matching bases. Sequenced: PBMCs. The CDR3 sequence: CASSTSVSSYEQYF. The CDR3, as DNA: TGTGCCAGTAGTACTAGCGTAAGCTCCTACGAGCAGTACTTC.